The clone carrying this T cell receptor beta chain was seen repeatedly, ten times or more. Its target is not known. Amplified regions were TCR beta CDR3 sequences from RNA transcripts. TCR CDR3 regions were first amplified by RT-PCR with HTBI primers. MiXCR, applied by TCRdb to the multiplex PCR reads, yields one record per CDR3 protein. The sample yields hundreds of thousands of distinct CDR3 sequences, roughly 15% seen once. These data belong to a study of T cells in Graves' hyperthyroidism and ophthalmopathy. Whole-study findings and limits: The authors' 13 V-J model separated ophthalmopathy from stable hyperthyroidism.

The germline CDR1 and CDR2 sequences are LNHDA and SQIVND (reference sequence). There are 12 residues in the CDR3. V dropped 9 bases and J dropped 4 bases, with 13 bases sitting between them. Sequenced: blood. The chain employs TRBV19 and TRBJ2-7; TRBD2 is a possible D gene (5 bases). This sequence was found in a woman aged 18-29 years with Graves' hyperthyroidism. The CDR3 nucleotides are TGTGCCAGCAGCGCGGGCAGGTACGAGCAGTACTTC. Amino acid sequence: CASSAGRYEQYF.